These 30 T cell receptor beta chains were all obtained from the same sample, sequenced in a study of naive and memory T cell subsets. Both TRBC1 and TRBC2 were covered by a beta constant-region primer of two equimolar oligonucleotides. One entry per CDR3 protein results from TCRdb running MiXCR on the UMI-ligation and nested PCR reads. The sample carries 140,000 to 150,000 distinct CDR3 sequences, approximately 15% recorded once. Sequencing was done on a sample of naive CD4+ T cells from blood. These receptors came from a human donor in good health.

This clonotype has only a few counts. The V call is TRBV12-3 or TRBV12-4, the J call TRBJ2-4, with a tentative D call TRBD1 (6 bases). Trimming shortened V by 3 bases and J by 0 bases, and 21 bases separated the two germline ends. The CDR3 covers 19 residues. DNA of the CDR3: TGTGCCAGCAGTTTTAACCCCCGTGTGTGGGGGCTAGCCAAAAACATTCAGTACTTC. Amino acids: CASSFNPRVWGLAKNIQYF.

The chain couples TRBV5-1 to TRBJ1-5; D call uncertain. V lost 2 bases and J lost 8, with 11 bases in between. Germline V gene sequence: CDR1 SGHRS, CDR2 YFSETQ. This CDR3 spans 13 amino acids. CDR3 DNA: TGCGCCAGCAGCTTTGAAGGAAAGGAGCCCCAGCATTTT. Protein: CASSFEGKEPQHF.

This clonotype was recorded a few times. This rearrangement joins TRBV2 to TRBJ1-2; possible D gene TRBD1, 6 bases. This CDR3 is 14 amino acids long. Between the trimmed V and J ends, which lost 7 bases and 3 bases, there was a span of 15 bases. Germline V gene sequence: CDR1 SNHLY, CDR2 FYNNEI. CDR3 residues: CASTLTGSYYGYTF. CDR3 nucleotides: TGTGCCAGCACCTTGACAGGATCCTACTATGGCTACACCTTC.

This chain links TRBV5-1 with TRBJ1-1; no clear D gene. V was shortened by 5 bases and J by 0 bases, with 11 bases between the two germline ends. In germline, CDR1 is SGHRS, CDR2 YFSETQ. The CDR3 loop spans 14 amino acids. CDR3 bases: TGCGCCAGCAGTTATACATCCATGAACACTGAAGCTTTCTTT. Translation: CASSYTSMNTEAFF.

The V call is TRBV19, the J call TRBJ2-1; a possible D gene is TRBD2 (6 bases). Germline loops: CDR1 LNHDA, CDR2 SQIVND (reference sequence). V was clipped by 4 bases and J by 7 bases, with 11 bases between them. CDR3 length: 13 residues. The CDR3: CASSNSGSNEQFF. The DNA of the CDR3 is TGTGCCAGTAGTAACTCCGGGAGTAATGAGCAGTTCTTC.

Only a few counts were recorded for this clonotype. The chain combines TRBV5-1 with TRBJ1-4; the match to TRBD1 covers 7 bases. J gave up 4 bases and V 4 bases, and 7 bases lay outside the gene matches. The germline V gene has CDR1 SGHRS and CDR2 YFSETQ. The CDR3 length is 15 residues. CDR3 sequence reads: CASSLRTGRNEKLFF. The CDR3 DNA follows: TGCGCCAGCAGCCTACGGACAGGCCGTAATGAAAAACTGTTTTTT.

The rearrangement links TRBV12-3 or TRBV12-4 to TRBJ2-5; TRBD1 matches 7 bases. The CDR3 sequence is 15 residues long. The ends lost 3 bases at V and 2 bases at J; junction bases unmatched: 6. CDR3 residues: CASSFSGTAQETQYF. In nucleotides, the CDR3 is TGTGCCAGCAGTTTTTCGGGGACAGCTCAAGAGACCCAGTACTTC.

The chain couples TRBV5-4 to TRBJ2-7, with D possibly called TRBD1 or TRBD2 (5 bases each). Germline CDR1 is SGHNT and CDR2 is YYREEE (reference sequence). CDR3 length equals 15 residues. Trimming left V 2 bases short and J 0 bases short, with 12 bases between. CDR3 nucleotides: TGTGCCAGCAGCTTACAGGACTTCAGCTCCTACGAGCAGTACTTC. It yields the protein CASSLQDFSSYEQYF.

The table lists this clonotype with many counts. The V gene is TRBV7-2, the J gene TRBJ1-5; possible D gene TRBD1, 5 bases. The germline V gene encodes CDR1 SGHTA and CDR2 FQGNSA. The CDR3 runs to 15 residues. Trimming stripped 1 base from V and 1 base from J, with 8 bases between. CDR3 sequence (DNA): TGTGCCAGCAGCTTAGGTCAGGGAAGCAATCAGCCCCAGCATTTT. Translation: CASSLGQGSNQPQHF.

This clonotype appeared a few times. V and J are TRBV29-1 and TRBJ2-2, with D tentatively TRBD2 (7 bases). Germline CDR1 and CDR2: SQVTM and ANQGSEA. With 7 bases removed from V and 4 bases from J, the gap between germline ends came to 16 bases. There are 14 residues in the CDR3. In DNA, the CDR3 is TGCAGCGCAACAAGGGGGGGAGTCACCGGGGAGCTGTTTTTT. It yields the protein CSATRGGVTGELFF.

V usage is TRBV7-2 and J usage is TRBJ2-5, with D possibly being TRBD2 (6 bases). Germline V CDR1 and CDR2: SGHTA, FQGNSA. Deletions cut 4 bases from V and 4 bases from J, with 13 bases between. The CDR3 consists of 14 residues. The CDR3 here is CASSSPGTRETQYF. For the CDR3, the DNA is TGTGCCAGCAGCTCTCCCGGGACTCGAGAGACCCAGTACTTC.

The CDR3 region has the DNA TGTGCCAGCAGCCTACTAGCGGGGAACACCGGGGAGCTGTTTTTT. Translating gives CASSLLAGNTGELFF. The rearrangement joins TRBV6-1 to TRBJ2-2; 9 bases match TRBD2. Germline CDR1 is MNHNS and CDR2 is SASEGT. This CDR3 comprises 15 residues. J was trimmed by 1 base and V by 6 bases; bases with no gene match: 3.

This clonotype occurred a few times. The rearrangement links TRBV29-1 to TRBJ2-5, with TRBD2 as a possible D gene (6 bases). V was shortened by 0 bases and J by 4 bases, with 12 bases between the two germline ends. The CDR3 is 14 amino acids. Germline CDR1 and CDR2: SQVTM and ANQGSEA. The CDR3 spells CSVEDRGGTETQYF. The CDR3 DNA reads TGCAGCGTTGAAGACCGAGGAGGGACAGAGACCCAGTACTTC. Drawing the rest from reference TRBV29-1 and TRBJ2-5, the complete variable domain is SAVISQKPSRDICQRGTSLTIQCQVDSQVTMMFWYRQQPGQSLTLIATANQGSEATYESGFVIDKFPISRPNLTFSTLTVSNMSPEDSSIYLCSVEDRGGTETQYFGPGTRLLVL.

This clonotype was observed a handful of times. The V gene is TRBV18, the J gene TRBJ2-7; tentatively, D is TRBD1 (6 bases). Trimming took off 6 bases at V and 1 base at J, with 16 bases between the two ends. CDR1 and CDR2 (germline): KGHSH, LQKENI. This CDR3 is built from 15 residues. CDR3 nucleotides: TGTGCCAGCTCCCCCGTGGCAGGGGATTCCTACGAGCAGTACTTC. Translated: CASSPVAGDSYEQYF.

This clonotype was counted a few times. CDR3 sequence reads: CASSLGGQPSYEQYF. The CDR3 DNA follows: TGTGCCAGCAGTTTAGGGGGACAACCCTCCTACGAGCAGTACTTC. The rearrangement joins TRBV28 to TRBJ2-7, with D tentatively TRBD1 (6 bases). This CDR3 contains 15 residues. V gave up 2 bases and J gave up 0 bases, with 11 bases separating them. Germline V gene data show CDR1 as MDHEN and CDR2 as SYDVKM.

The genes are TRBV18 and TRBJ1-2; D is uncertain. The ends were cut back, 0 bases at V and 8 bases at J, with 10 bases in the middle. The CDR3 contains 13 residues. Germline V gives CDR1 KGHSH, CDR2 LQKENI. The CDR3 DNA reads TGTGCCAGCTCACCACCGGTCTCGCTCGGCTACACCTTC. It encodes CASSPPVSLGYTF.

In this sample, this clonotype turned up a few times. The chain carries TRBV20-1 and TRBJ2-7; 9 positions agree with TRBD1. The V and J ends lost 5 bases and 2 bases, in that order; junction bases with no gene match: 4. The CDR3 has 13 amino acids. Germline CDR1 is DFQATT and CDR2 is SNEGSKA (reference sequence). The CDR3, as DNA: TGCAGTGCTCGCCGGGACAGGGCCTACGAGCAGTACTTC. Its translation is CSARRDRAYEQYF.

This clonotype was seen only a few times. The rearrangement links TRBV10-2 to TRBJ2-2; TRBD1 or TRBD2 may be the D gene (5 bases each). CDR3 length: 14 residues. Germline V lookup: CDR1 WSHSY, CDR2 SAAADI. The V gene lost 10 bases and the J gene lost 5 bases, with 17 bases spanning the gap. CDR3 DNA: TGCGCCACCACCGGGACCTCGGGGACCGGGGAGCTGTTTTTT. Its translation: CATTGTSGTGELFF.

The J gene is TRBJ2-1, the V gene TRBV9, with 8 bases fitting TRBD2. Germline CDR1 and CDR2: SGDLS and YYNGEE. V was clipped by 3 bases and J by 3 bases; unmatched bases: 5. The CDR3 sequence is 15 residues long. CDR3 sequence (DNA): TGTGCCAGCAGCGGTAGCGGGACGGTCTACAATGAGCAGTTCTTC. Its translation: CASSGSGTVYNEQFF.

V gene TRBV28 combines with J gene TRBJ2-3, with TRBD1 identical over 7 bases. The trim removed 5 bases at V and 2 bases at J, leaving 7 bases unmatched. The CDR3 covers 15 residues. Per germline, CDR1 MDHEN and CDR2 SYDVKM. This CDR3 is CASSPTGILTDTQYF. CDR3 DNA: TGTGCCAGCAGTCCGACAGGGATCCTCACAGATACGCAGTATTTT. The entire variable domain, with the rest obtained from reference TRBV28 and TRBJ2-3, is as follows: DVKVTQSSRYLVKRTGEKVFLECVQDMDHENMFWYRQDPGLGLRLIYFSYDVKMKEKGDIPEGYSVSREKKERFSLILESASTNQTSMYLCASSPTGILTDTQYFGPGTRLTVL.

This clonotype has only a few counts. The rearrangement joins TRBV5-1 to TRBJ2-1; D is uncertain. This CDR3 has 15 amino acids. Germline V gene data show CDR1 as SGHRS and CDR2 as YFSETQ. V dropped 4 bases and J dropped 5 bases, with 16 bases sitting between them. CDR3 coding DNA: TGCGCCAGCAGCAAGATGACCCACACCAACAATGAGCAGTTCTTC. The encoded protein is CASSKMTHTNNEQFF.

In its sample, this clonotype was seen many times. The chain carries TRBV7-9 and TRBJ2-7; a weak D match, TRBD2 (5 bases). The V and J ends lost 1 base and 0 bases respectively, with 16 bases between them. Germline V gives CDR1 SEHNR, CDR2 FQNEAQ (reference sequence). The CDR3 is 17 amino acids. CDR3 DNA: TGTGCCAGCAGCTTAGGTCAGCTAGCAGCACCCTCCTACGAGCAGTACTTC. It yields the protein CASSLGQLAAPSYEQYF. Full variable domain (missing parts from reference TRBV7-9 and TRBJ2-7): DTGVSQNPRHKITKRGQNVTFRCDPISEHNRLYWYRQTLGQGPEFLTYFQNEAQLEKSRLLSDRFSAERPKGSFSTLEIQRTEQGDSAMYLCASSLGQLAAPSYEQYFGPGTRLTVT.

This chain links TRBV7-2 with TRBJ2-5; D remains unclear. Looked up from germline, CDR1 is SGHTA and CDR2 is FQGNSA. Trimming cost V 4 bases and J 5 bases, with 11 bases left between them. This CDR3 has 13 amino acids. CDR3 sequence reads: CASSSNYPETQYF. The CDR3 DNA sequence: TGTGCCAGCAGCTCTAACTACCCGGAGACCCAGTACTTC.

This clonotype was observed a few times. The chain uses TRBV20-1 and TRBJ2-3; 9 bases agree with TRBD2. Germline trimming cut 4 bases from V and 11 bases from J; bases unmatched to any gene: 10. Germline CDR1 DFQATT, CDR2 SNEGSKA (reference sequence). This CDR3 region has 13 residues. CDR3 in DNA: TGCAGTGCTACACTAGCGGGCTATTCAGGGCAGTATTTT. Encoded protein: CSATLAGYSGQYF.

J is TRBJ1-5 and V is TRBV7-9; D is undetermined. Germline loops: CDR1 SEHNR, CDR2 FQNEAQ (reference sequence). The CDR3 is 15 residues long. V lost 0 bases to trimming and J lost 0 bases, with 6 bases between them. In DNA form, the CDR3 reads TGTGCCAGCAGCTTAGCCGGGAATAGCAATCAGCCCCAGCATTTT. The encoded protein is CASSLAGNSNQPQHF.

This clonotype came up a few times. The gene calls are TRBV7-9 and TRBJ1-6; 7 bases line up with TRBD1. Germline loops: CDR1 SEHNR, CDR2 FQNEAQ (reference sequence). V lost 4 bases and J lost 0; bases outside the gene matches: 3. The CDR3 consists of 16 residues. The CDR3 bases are TGTGCCAGCAGCTCCCCAGGGGGCTCCTATAATTCACCCCTCCACTTT. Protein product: CASSSPGGSYNSPLHF. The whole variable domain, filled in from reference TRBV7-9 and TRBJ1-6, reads DTGVSQNPRHKITKRGQNVTFRCDPISEHNRLYWYRQTLGQGPEFLTYFQNEAQLEKSRLLSDRFSAERPKGSFSTLEIQRTEQGDSAMYLCASSSPGGSYNSPLHFGNGTRLTVT.

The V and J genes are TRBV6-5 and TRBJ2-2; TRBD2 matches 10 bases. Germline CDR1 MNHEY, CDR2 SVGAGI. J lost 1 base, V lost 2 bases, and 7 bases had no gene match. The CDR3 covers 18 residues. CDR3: CASSYPSTSGVNTGELFF. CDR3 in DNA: TGTGCCAGCAGTTACCCATCTACTAGCGGGGTGAACACCGGGGAGCTGTTTTTT.

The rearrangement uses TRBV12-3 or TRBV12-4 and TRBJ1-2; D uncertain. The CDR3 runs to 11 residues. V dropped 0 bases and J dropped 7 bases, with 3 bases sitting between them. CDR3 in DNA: TGTGCCAGCAGTTTAGCCATTGGCTACACCTTC. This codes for CASSLAIGYTF.

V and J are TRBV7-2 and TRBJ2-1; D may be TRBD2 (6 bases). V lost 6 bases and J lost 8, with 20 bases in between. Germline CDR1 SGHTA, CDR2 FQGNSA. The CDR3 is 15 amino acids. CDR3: CASRGSGELLHEQFF. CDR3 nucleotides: TGTGCCAGCAGGGGATCGGGGGAGCTCCTCCATGAGCAGTTCTTC. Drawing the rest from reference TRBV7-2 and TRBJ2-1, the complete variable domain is GAGVSQSPSNKVTEKGKDVELRCDPISGHTALYWYRQSLGQGLEFLIYFQGNSAPDKSGLPSDRFSAERTGGSVSTLTIQRTQQEDSAVYLCASRGSGELLHEQFFGPGTRLTVL.

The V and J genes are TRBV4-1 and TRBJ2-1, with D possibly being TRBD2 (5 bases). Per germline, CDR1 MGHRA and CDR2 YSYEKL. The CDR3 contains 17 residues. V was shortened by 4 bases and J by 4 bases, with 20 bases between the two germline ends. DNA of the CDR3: TGCGCCAGCAGCCGAGGGAGACTACTCGAAACTTACAATGAGCAGTTCTTC. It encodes CASSRGRLLETYNEQFF.